The clone carrying this TCR beta chain turned up a few times. No antigen is known for it. Sequencing libraries for TCR beta were prepared with iRepertoire HTBI primers and Arm-PCR of CDR3 regions. TCRdb recomputed calls from the multiplex PCR reads with MiXCR, one row per CDR3 protein. Seen here are a few hundred thousand distinct CDR3 sequences, approximately 21% observed once, and the top ten hold roughly 7.1%. This sample stems from a study of regulatory T cells in long-lasting Graves disease. Findings and caveats of the study: Persistent Graves' patients showed reduced TCR diversity versus newly diagnosed patients.

Time point given: persistent/refractory GD, antithyroid drugs over 5 years with positive TRAb. RNA isolated from PBMCs was used to make the TCR library. Patients of an endocrinology department in Xi'an, China, were included. Peripheral blood, 7 to 10 milliliters per patient, was collected in EDTA tubes. Germline CDR1 is DFQATT and CDR2 is SNEGSKA (reference sequence). The ends were cut back, 3 bases at V and 3 bases at J, with 11 bases in the middle. The CDR3 contains 13 residues. The sample here was peripheral blood mononuclear cells (PBMCs), taken when the disease was refractory, from a patient treated with antithyroid drugs. The chain has TRBV20-1 and TRBJ1-2, with D uncertain. The receptor was derived from a female donor with Graves disease. The CDR3 reads CSARAGGDYGYTF. CDR3 nucleotides: TGCAGTGCTAGGGCAGGAGGCGACTATGGCTACACCTTC.